Listed here are 16 T cell receptor beta chains from one sample, sequenced in a study of tumor and adjacent non-tumor tissue in lung cancer. TCRbeta libraries were built with three rounds of nested PCR, modified from ARM-PCR. TCRdb reprocessed the multiplex PCR reads with MiXCR, giving one entry per CDR3 protein. There are under 150,000 distinct CDR3 sequences in the sample; around 65% occur only once, and 15% to 20% lies in the top ten. RNA was extracted from bulk tissue without any cell sorting. The specimen was lung tumor tissue. Source of these receptors: a man between 60 and 75 years old with small cell lung cancer.

The rearrangement joins TRBV7-8 to TRBJ2-5; D could derive from TRBD1 or TRBD2 (6 bases each). Germline V CDR1 and CDR2: SGHVS, FQNEAQ. The germline V and J ends were trimmed by 4 bases and 7 bases, with 19 bases remaining between them. CDR3 length: 15 residues. CDR3 loop: CASSYEAEGEVTQYF. The CDR3 nucleotides read TGTGCCAGCAGCTATGAAGCGGAGGGGGAAGTGACCCAGTACTTC.

This clonotype has a single count. The chain recombines TRBV12-2 with TRBJ1-3. TRBV12-2 is a pseudogene locus. This CDR3 spans 14 amino acids. CDR3 DNA sequence: TGTGCAAGTCGCTTTTGGGCCAGAGAAAGCACCATATATTTT. Protein sequence: CASRFWARESTIYF.

This clonotype showed up just a few times. The chain combines TRBV29-1 with TRBJ2-6, with D unresolved. Germline V gives CDR1 SQVTM, CDR2 ANQGSEA. V was clipped by 6 bases and J by 1 base, with 7 bases between them. The CDR3 spans 13 residues. This CDR3 reads CSVRSSGANVLTF. In DNA, the CDR3 is TGCAGCGTGAGAAGTTCTGGGGCCAACGTCCTGACTTTC. Variable domain in full (rest from reference TRBV29-1 and TRBJ2-6): SAVISQKPSRDICQRGTSLTIQCQVDSQVTMMFWYRQQPGQSLTLIATANQGSEATYESGFVIDKFPISRPNLTFSTLTVSNMSPEDSSIYLCSVRSSGANVLTFGAGSRLTVL.

This clonotype was observed a handful of times. One base away lies a much larger clone, so this may be a sequencing read error. The chain uses TRBV28 and TRBJ2-2, with D maybe TRBD1 (5 bases). This CDR3 has 15 amino acids. Trimming took off 4 bases at V and 4 bases at J, with 13 bases between the two ends. Germline V gene lookup returns CDR1 MDHEN and CDR2 SYDVKM. This CDR3 is CASSSTWGPTGELFF. The CDR3 DNA reads TGTGCCAGCAGTTCCACCTGGGGCCCCACCGGGGAGCTGTTTTTT.

About this clonotype itself: A read error is likely, as this CDR3 ends without the conserved phenylalanine or tryptophan. The chain is built from TRBV20-1 and TRBJ1-4; no definite D call. The V end lost 4 bases, the J end lost 4 bases, and 13 bases lay between the germline ends. This CDR3 comprises 14 residues. The germline CDR1 and CDR2 sequences are DFQATT and SNEGSKA (reference sequence). In DNA, the CDR3 is TGCAGTGCTACCCTGGGAGGCTTTAATGAAAAACTGTTTTAT. Translation gives CSATLGGFNEKLFY.

Comments on this clonotype: At one boundary the junction diverges from the germline segment, which might be a read error. The chain joins TRBV25-1 to TRBJ1-5; tentative D call: TRBD1 (6 bases). CDR3 length: 14 residues. CDR1 is MGHDK and CDR2 is SYGVNS in the germline V gene. Here the CDR3 reads CAISTGASNQPQHF. Written as DNA, the CDR3 is TGTGCCATCAGTACGGGGGCGAGCAATCAGCCCCAGCATTTT.

This clonotype was seen ten or more times. Possible read error: a much larger clone is one base away. This chain joins TRBV11-2 and TRBJ2-5; 9 bases match TRBD1. Germline CDR1 reads SGHAT; CDR2 reads FQNNGV. The trim removed 7 bases at V and 5 bases at J, leaving 8 bases unmatched. This CDR3 spans 14 amino acids. The CDR3 spells CASNSRTGVETQYF. CDR3 sequence (DNA): TGTGCCAGCAACTCAAGGACAGGGGTTGAGACCCAGTACTTC.

In the case of this clonotype: One junction end disagrees with the germline gene, perhaps due to a read error. This chain connects TRBV12-3 or TRBV12-4 to TRBJ2-2; TRBD1 matches at 7 bases. CDR3 length equals 15 residues. CDR3 protein: CTSSFYGTDTGELFF. As DNA, the CDR3 is TGTACCAGCAGTTTCTATGGGACAGACACTGGGGAGCTGTTTTTT.

On this clonotype: At one end the junction does not follow the germline gene, possibly because of a read error. This chain joins TRBV5-1 and TRBJ2-1, with TRBD1 identical over 7 bases. The CDR3 spans 12 residues. The germline V gene encodes CDR1 SGHRS and CDR2 YFSETQ. The DNA for the CDR3 is TGCGCCAGCGGGGACGACAGGGCGGGCGGTTCCTTC. This translates into CASGDDRAGGSF.

Comments on this clonotype: Relative to the germline gene, one junction end is altered; a read error may explain this. This chain joins TRBV11-3 and TRBJ1-1, with D maybe TRBD1 (6 bases). The CDR3 is made up of 13 amino acids. CDR1 and CDR2 from the germline V gene are SGHNT and YENEEA. CDR3 protein: CVSTQEGGTEAFF. In DNA, the CDR3 is TGTGTCAGCACCCAGGAAGGGGGGACTGAAGCTTTCTTT. The full variable domain, completed using reference TRBV11-3 and TRBJ1-1, is EAGVVQSPRYKIIEKKQPVAFWCNPISGHNTLYWYLQNLGQGPELLIRYENEEAVDDSQLPKDRFSAERLKGVDSTLKIQPAELGDSAVYLCVSTQEGGTEAFFGQGTRLTVV.

This clonotype was observed a single time. This may stem from a read error, because a much larger clone lies one nucleotide away. The V gene is TRBV28, the J gene TRBJ1-1; D might be TRBD1 (6 bases). Per germline, CDR1 MDHEN and CDR2 SYDVKM. Trimming pared 6 bases from V and 7 bases from J, leaving 18 bases between. The CDR3 is made up of 14 amino acids. The CDR3 spells CASSPPGHVGEAFF. CDR3 DNA sequence: TGTGCCAGCAGCCCACCGGGACATGTGGGTGAAGCTTTCTTT.

This clonotype was detected ten times or more. This sequence joins TRBV11-2 and TRBJ1-1; D unclear. The germline CDR1 and CDR2 sequences are SGHAT and FQNNGV. The CDR3 contains 12 residues. The V end lost 5 bases, the J end lost 6 bases, and 10 bases lay between the germline ends. The CDR3 sequence is CASSRGSAEAFF. CDR3 in DNA: TGTGCCAGCAGCCGTGGGAGCGCTGAAGCTTTCTTT. Complete variable domain (other parts from reference TRBV11-2 and TRBJ1-1): EAGVAQSPRYKIIEKRQSVAFWCNPISGHATLYWYQQILGQGPKLLIQFQNNGVVDDSQLPKDRFSAERLKGVDSTLKIQPAKLEDSAVYLCASSRGSAEAFFGQGTRLTVV.

V gene TRBV6-5 combines with J gene TRBJ2-7; the match to TRBD2 covers 12 bases. The junction had 7 bases not matched to a gene; V was cut back by 2 bases and J by 8 bases. This CDR3 comprises 15 residues. Germline V gene lookup returns CDR1 MNHEY and CDR2 SVGAGI. CDR3 residues: CASSYEPSGRAKQYF. Here the CDR3 DNA reads TGTGCCAGCAGTTACGAGCCTAGCGGGAGGGCCAAGCAGTACTTC.

To note about this clonotype: The conserved phenylalanine or tryptophan is not found at the CDR3 terminus, so this likely reflects a read error. V and J are TRBV4-1 and TRBJ2-7; weak D call: TRBD2 (5 bases). This CDR3 region has 14 residues. Germline CDR1 and CDR2: MGHRA and YSYEKL. Between the trimmed V and J ends, which lost 4 bases and 4 bases, there was a span of 14 bases. The DNA of the CDR3 is TGCGCCAGCAGCCTAGCGCAGAGCTCATACGAGCAGTACCTC. This encodes CASSLAQSSYEQYL.

In regard to this clonotype: A read error may be the cause here, since a much bigger clone is one base away. V gene TRBV20-1 combines with J gene TRBJ2-1; 8 bases agree with TRBD2. CDR3 length: 13 residues. Germline-derived CDR1 and CDR2 are DFQATT and SNEGSKA (reference sequence). The CDR3 reads CSARLAGYNEQLF. CDR3 DNA sequence: TGCAGTGCTAGACTAGCGGGCTACAATGAGCAGCTCTTC.

Concerning this clonotype itself: Just one base apart from a much larger clone, this may be a read error. The rearrangement joins TRBV28 to TRBJ2-1, with a possible D match to TRBD2 (6 bases). This CDR3 has 15 residues. The V gene's germline CDR1 is MDHEN and CDR2 SYDVKM. V gave up 9 bases and J gave up 0 bases, with 15 bases separating them. In nucleotides, the CDR3 is TGTGCCAGGAAGGTTGGGGGGAACTCCTACAATGAGCAGTTCTTC. Amino acids: CARKVGGNSYNEQFF. The full variable domain, in which reference TRBV28 and TRBJ2-1 provide the parts outside the CDR3, is DVKVTQSSRYLVKRTGEKVFLECVQDMDHENMFWYRQDPGLGLRLIYFSYDVKMKEKGDIPEGYSVSREKKERFSLILESASTNQTSMYLCARKVGGNSYNEQFFGPGTRLTVL.